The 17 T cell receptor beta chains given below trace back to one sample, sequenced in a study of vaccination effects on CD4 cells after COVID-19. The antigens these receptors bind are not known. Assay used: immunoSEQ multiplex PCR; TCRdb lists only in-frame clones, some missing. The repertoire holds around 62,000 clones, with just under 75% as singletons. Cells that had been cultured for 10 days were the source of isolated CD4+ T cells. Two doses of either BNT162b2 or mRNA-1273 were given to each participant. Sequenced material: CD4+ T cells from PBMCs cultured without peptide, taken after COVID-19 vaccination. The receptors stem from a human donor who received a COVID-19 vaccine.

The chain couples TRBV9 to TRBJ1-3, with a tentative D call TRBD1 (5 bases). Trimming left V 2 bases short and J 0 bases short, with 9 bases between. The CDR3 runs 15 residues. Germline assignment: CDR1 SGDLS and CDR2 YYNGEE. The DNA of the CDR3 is TGTGCCAGCAGCGTCGGGGGAGGCTCTGGAAACACCATATATTTT. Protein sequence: CASSVGGGSGNTIYF. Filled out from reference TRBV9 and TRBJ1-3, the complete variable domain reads DSGVTQTPKHLITATGQRVTLRCSPRSGDLSVYWYQQSLDQGLQFLIQYYNGEERAKGNILERFSAQQFPDLHSELNLSSLELGDSALYFCASSVGGGSGNTIYFGEGSWLTVV.

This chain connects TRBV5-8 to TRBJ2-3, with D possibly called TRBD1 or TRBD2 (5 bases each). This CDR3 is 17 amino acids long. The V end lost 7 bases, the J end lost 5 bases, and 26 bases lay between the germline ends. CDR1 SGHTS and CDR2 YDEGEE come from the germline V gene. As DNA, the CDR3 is TGTGCCAGCCCAAACCTACCAGGGACCCTAGCAGGAGATACGCAGTATTTT. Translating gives CASPNLPGTLAGDTQYF.

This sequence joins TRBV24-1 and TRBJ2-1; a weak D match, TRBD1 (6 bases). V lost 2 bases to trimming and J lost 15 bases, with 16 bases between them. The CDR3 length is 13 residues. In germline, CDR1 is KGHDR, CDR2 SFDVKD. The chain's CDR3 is CATSDSGAGVAFF. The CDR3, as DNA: TGTGCCACCAGTGATTCAGGGGCAGGCGTGGCGTTCTTC.

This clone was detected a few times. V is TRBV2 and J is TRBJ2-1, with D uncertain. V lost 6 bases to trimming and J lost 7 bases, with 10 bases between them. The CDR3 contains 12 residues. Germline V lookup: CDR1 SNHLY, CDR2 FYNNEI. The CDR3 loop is CASRGFDNEQFF. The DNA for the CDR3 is TGTGCCAGCAGGGGTTTTGATAATGAGCAGTTCTTC.

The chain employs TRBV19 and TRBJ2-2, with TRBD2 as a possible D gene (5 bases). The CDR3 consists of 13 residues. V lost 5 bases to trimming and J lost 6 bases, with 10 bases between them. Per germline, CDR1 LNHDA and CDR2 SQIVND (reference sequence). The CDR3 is CASSHEGSGELFF. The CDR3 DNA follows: TGTGCCAGTAGTCATGAGGGTTCCGGGGAGCTGTTTTTT.

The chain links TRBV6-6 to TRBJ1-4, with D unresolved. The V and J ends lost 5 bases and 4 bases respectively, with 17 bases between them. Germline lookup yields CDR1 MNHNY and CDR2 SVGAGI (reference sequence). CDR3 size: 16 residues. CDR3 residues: CASSQPSVAVNEKLFF. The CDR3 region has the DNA TGTGCCAGCAGTCAACCCTCGGTGGCAGTTAATGAAAAACTGTTTTTT.

The CDR3 DNA reads TGCAGTGCTAGTGGGCCGGGACTAGCGGGGGGGCTTGCAGATACGCAGTATTTT. Amino acids: CSASGPGLAGGLADTQYF. This sequence joins TRBV20-1 and TRBJ2-3; 16 bases agree with TRBD2. Germline CDR1 DFQATT, CDR2 SNEGSKA (reference sequence). The CDR3 length is 18 residues. V lost 3 bases and J lost 4; bases outside the gene matches: 10.

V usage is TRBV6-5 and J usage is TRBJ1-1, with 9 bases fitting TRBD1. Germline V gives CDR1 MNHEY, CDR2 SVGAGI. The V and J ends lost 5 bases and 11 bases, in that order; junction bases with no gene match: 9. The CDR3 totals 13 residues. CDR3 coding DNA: TGTGCCAGCAGTCGCGAACAGGGGGCGGGGGCTTTCTTT. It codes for CASSREQGAGAFF.

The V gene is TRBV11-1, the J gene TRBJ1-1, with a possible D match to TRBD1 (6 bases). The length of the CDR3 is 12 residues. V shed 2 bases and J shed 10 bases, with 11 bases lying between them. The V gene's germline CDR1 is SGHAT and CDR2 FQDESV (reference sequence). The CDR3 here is CASSLRGSRAFF. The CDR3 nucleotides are TGTGCCAGCAGCTTAAGGGGGAGTAGAGCTTTCTTT. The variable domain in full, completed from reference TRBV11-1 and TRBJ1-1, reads EAEVAQSPRYKITEKSQAVAFWCDPISGHATLYWYRQILGQGPELLVQFQDESVVDDSQLPKDRFSAERLKGVDSTLKIQPAELGDSAMYLCASSLRGSRAFFGQGTRLTVV.

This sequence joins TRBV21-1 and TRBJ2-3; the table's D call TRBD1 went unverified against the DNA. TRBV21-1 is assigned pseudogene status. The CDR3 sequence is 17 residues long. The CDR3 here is CASSLLAGTGGSDTQYF. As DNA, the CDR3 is TGTGCCAGCAGCCTCCTCGCGGGGACAGGGGGCTCGGATACGCAGTATTTT.

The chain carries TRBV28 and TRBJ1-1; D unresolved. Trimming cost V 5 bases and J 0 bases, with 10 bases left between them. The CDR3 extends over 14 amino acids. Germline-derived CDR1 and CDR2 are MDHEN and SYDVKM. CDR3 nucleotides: TGTGCCAGCAGTCCCCCGGGAGTGAACACTGAAGCTTTCTTT. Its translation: CASSPPGVNTEAFF.

DNA for the CDR3: TGTGCCAGCAGTTCTCAAGCGGGACCACAAGAGACCCAGTACTTC. Translation: CASSSQAGPQETQYF. The V call is TRBV6-5, the J call TRBJ2-5; TRBD2 matches at 7 bases. Germline lookup yields CDR1 MNHEY and CDR2 SVGAGI. Trimming removed 4 bases from V and 2 bases from J; junction bases left unmatched: 7. This CDR3 spans 15 amino acids.

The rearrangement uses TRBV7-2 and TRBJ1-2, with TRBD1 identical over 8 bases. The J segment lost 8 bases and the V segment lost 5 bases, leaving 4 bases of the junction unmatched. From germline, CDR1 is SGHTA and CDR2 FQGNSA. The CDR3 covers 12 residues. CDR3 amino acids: CASSVDRGGYTF. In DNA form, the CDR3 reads TGTGCCAGCAGCGTTGACAGGGGAGGCTACACCTTC.

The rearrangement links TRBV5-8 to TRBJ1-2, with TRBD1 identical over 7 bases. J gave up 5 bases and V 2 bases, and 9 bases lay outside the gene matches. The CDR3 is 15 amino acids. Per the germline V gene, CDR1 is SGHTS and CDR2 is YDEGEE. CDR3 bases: TGTGCCAGCAGCTTATACAGGGGAGAAGGGTATGGCTACACCTTC. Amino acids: CASSLYRGEGYGYTF.

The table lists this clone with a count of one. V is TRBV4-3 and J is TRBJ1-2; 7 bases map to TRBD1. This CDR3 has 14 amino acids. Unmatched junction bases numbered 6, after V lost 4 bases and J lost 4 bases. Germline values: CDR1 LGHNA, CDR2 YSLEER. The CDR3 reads CASSLSTGSYGYTF. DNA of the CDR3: TGCGCCAGCAGCCTTTCGACAGGGAGCTATGGCTACACCTTC.

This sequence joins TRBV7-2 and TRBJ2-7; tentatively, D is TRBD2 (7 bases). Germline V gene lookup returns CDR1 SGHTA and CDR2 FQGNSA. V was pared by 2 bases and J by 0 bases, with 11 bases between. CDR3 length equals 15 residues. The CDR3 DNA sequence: TGTGCCAGCAGCTTACACGGGGGGCTCTCCTACGAGCAGTACGTC. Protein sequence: CASSLHGGLSYEQYV.

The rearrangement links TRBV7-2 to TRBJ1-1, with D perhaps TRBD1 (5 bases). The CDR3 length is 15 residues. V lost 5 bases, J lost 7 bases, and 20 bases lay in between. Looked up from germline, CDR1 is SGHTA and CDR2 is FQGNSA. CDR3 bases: TGTGCCAGCAGCCTACGGAGTGAAGGGGCGCGTGAAGCTTTCTTT. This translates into CASSLRSEGAREAFF.